Following are 22 T cell receptor beta chains from one sample sequenced in a study of early T cells in non-severe SARS-CoV-2 infection. TCRdb independently ran MiXCR on the 5' RACE reads; one entry per CDR3 protein. The sample consists of approximately 22,000 distinct CDR3 sequences, 5.7% of them appearing once. Material: whole blood, obtained at baseline. The receptors originated from an adult who was a healthcare worker with PCR-confirmed SARS-CoV-2 infection or an uninfected control (not recorded which).

This clonotype was recorded at least ten times. The chain has TRBV20-1 and TRBJ1-2; 7 bases line up with TRBD1. V dropped 8 bases and J dropped 7; count of bases not matched to a gene: 22. Germline CDR1 is DFQATT and CDR2 is SNEGSKA (reference sequence). This CDR3 is 16 amino acids long. The CDR3 region has the DNA TGCAGTTCTTACCCTCCCCGGGCAGGGGGAGGGGGTGGCTACACCTTC. Its translation: CSSYPPRAGGGGGYTF.

This clonotype has ten or more counts. This chain connects TRBV20-1 to TRBJ1-6; perhaps TRBD1 as D (5 bases). Germline V gene data show CDR1 as DFQATT and CDR2 as SNEGSKA (reference sequence). This CDR3 has 13 residues. V was pared by 6 bases and J by 8 bases, with 14 bases between. The DNA of the CDR3 is TGCAGTGCCGCCAAGCTAGGGGATTCACCCCTCCACTTT. This encodes CSAAKLGDSPLHF.

This clonotype has a count of ten or more. The CDR3, as DNA: TGTGCCAAGCGGACTAGCGAAAACATTCAGTACTTC. This codes for CAKRTSENIQYF. The chain joins TRBV19 to TRBJ2-4; 9 bases match TRBD2. Germline loops: CDR1 LNHDA, CDR2 SQIVND (reference sequence). The CDR3 length is 12 residues. J was trimmed by 5 bases and V by 10 bases; bases with no gene match: 3.

This clonotype was counted at least ten times. J is TRBJ1-1 and V is TRBV7-9; unclear D gene. The CDR3 has 15 amino acids. V lost 5 bases and J lost 4, with 17 bases in between. Germline assignment: CDR1 SEHNR and CDR2 FQNEAQ (reference sequence). CDR3 region: CASSPLRDLSTEAFF. The CDR3 DNA is TGTGCCAGCAGCCCCCTCCGGGATTTGAGCACTGAAGCTTTCTTT.

This clonotype was counted many times. V is TRBV7-6 and J is TRBJ2-5; D call uncertain. Germline V gene data show CDR1 as SGHVS and CDR2 as FNYEAQ. Trimming stripped 3 bases from V and 5 bases from J, with 10 bases between. This CDR3 comprises 13 residues. The chain's CDR3 is CASSFNLRETQYF. The CDR3 region has the DNA TGTGCCAGCAGCTTTAATTTGAGGGAGACCCAGTACTTC.

This clonotype came up a few times. The chain uses TRBV5-1 and TRBJ2-7; TRBD1 matches 7 bases. CDR1 and CDR2 from the germline V gene are SGHRS and YFSETQ. The CDR3 covers 15 residues. V trimming: 0 bases; J trimming: 6 bases; junction bases outside the gene matches: 9. In DNA form, the CDR3 reads TGCGCCAGCAGCTTGGCCGGGACAGATCCTCTCGAGCAGTACTTC. Protein product: CASSLAGTDPLEQYF.

This clonotype was found many times. The chain uses TRBV28 and TRBJ2-3; D gene uncertain. V lost 2 bases and J 1 base, leaving 10 bases between the germline ends. The CDR3 is 15 amino acids. Germline assignment: CDR1 MDHEN and CDR2 SYDVKM. The CDR3 spells CASSLLVVRTDTQYF. The CDR3 bases are TGTGCCAGCAGTTTACTAGTCGTACGCACAGATACGCAGTATTTT. Complete variable domain (other parts from reference TRBV28 and TRBJ2-3): DVKVTQSSRYLVKRTGEKVFLECVQDMDHENMFWYRQDPGLGLRLIYFSYDVKMKEKGDIPEGYSVSREKKERFSLILESASTNQTSMYLCASSLLVVRTDTQYFGPGTRLTVL.

This chain joins TRBV3-1 and TRBJ2-5; tentative D call: TRBD1 (6 bases). Trimming left V 1 base short and J 9 bases short, with 15 bases between. The CDR3 extends over 14 amino acids. Per the germline V gene, CDR1 is LGHDT and CDR2 is YNNKEL (reference sequence). The CDR3 loop is CASSQGGLKGAQYF. As DNA, the CDR3 is TGTGCCAGCAGCCAAGGGGGGCTGAAGGGGGCCCAGTACTTC.

This clonotype was recorded many times. The rearrangement joins TRBV13 to TRBJ1-2, with 7 bases fitting TRBD1. The CDR3 is 16 residues long. Germline V gene lookup returns CDR1 PRHDT and CDR2 FYEKMQ (reference sequence). With V trimmed by 1 base and J by 6 bases, 11 bases remained unmatched. The CDR3 sequence: CASSLAFDREQNGYTF. The CDR3 DNA reads as TGTGCCAGCAGCTTAGCCTTCGACAGGGAACAGAATGGCTACACCTTC.

Within the sample, this clonotype is medium-sized. The chain joins TRBV12-3 or TRBV12-4 to TRBJ2-1; perhaps TRBD2 as D (5 bases). This CDR3 has 13 residues. V was shortened by 3 bases and J by 4 bases, with 7 bases between the two germline ends. The CDR3 nucleotides read TGTGCCAGCAGTTTCGGGGAATACAATGAGCAGTTCTTC. This translates into CASSFGEYNEQFF.

This clonotype was seen more than once but under ten times. The V and J genes are TRBV28 and TRBJ2-7; D is unclear. Trimming stripped 4 bases from V and 2 bases from J, with 9 bases between. Germline V gene sequence: CDR1 MDHEN, CDR2 SYDVKM. The CDR3 has 13 residues. The CDR3 sequence is CASSYGRAYEQYF. The CDR3 coding sequence is TGTGCCAGCAGTTACGGCAGAGCCTACGAGCAGTACTTC.

This clonotype was detected ten times or more. The V call is TRBV5-6, the J call TRBJ1-1; D is undetermined. V was shortened by 0 bases and J by 3 bases, with 15 bases between the two germline ends. The CDR3 runs 16 residues. The V gene's germline CDR1 is SGHDT and CDR2 YYEEEE. The CDR3 DNA is TGTGCCAGCAGCTTGGAAGGACGGGAAACGGACACTGAAGCTTTCTTT. It codes for CASSLEGRETDTEAFF.

The table lists this clonotype with many counts. The chain combines TRBV18 with TRBJ2-3; 14 positions agree with TRBD2. V was clipped by 3 bases and J by 2 bases; unmatched bases: 10. This CDR3 region has 19 residues. Germline CDR1 KGHSH, CDR2 LQKENI. CDR3: CASSPGRLAGGPITDTQYF. Here the CDR3 DNA reads TGTGCCAGCTCACCGGGGCGACTAGCGGGGGGGCCAATCACAGATACGCAGTATTTT.

The V and J genes are TRBV5-6 and TRBJ2-5; no clear D. The CDR3 loop spans 14 amino acids. V was cut by 1 base and J by 0 bases, with 7 bases left in between. The germline gives CDR1 SGHDT, CDR2 YYEEEE. The CDR3 DNA sequence: TGTGCCAGCAGCTTGTCCGGGTACCAAGAGACCCAGTACTTC. It yields the protein CASSLSGYQETQYF.

The rearrangement uses TRBV18 and TRBJ1-1; a possible D gene is TRBD1 (5 bases). The CDR3 totals 13 residues. The germline gives CDR1 KGHSH, CDR2 LQKENI. V shed 3 bases and J shed 6 bases, with 11 bases lying between them. CDR3 sequence (DNA): TGTGCCAGCTCACCGAAAGAAGGGGCTGAAGCTTTCTTT. Translating gives CASSPKEGAEAFF.

This chain connects TRBV5-1 to TRBJ2-5; D is undetermined. CDR1 and CDR2 from the germline V gene are SGHRS and YFSETQ. With 5 bases removed from V and 4 bases from J, the gap between germline ends came to 12 bases. The length of the CDR3 is 13 residues. The CDR3 sequence: CASSLPGLETQYF. The CDR3 bases are TGCGCCAGCAGTCTGCCAGGCCTAGAGACCCAGTACTTC.

This clonotype was picked up a small number of times. This CDR3 reads CASSAIKGRPSEAFF. Here the CDR3 DNA reads TGTGCCAGCAGCGCCATAAAGGGGAGGCCGTCCGAAGCTTTCTTT. The rearrangement joins TRBV9 to TRBJ1-1, with D possibly matching TRBD1 (5 bases). The CDR3 runs 15 residues. The germline V and J ends were trimmed by 3 bases and 8 bases, with 20 bases remaining between them. Germline CDR1 and CDR2: SGDLS and YYNGEE.

The J gene is TRBJ2-2, the V gene TRBV5-4, with D perhaps TRBD2 (7 bases). This CDR3 contains 15 residues. The germline CDR1 and CDR2 sequences are SGHNT and YYREEE (reference sequence). V was shortened by 5 bases and J by 0 bases, with 11 bases between the two germline ends. This CDR3 is CASRIGGPNTGELFF. The DNA for the CDR3 is TGTGCCAGCAGAATCGGGGGGCCGAACACCGGGGAGCTGTTTTTT.

The J gene is TRBJ2-7, the V gene TRBV29-1, with 9 bases identical to TRBD1. J lost 6 bases, V lost 3 bases, and 6 bases had no gene match. Germline CDR1 SQVTM, CDR2 ANQGSEA. The CDR3 has 13 residues. The CDR3 loop reads CSVESGQGAEQYF. The CDR3 DNA is TGCAGCGTTGAGTCGGGACAGGGAGCCGAGCAGTACTTC.

The DNA of the CDR3 is TGTGCCAGCACCAGGGGACAGGAAGCGAGAAAACTGTTTTTT. It specifies CASTRGQEARKLFF. The rearrangement links TRBV2 to TRBJ1-4, with TRBD1 matching 8 bases. Germline assignment: CDR1 SNHLY and CDR2 FYNNEI. CDR3 length: 14 amino acids. V lost 7 bases and J lost 10; bases outside the gene matches: 11. The variable domain in full, with the rest retrieved from reference TRBV2 and TRBJ1-4, is EPEVTQTPSHQVTQMGQEVILRCVPISNHLYFYWYRQILGQKVEFLVSFYNNEISEKSEIFDDQFSVERPDGSNFTLKIRSTKLEDSAMYFCASTRGQEARKLFFGSGTQLSVL.

The table lists this clonotype with a few counts. The junction does not match germline at one end; this may be a read error. The V and J genes are TRBV20-1 and TRBJ1-1; D is uncertain. Germline V CDR1 and CDR2: DFQATT, SNEGSKA (reference sequence). The CDR3 sequence is 13 residues long. CDR3 sequence reads: CSARQYVVPEVFF. CDR3 DNA sequence: TGCAGTGCTAGGCAGTATGTTGTCCCTGAAGTTTTCTTT.

This clonotype was recorded a few times. The rearrangement uses TRBV14 and TRBJ2-7, with D possibly being TRBD1 (6 bases). Germline CDR1 SGHDN, CDR2 FVKESK. The CDR3 length is 13 residues. Trimming removed 1 base from V and 4 bases from J, with 8 bases in between. The CDR3: CASSQGRGYEQYF. The DNA for the CDR3 is TGTGCCAGCAGCCAAGGAAGGGGGTACGAGCAGTACTTC.